This T cell receptor (beta chain) came from a study of shared clonotypes between healthy human individuals. Terminally differentiated effector memory CD45RA+ cells were left out of the naive CD8 fraction, which was CD45RO-negative and positively selected for CCR7. Clones were sequenced by immunoSEQ multiplex PCR, and TCRdb holds only the in-frame ones, with some missing. This table has almost 700,000 clones, just over 90% appearing once. Points on this clone: No antigen is known for it.

Study outcomes and limitations: A reduction in generation probabilities was seen for non-shared clonotypes relative to those shared by all four donors.

V dropped 5 bases and J dropped 5 bases, with 13 bases sitting between them. The CDR3 contains 13 residues. Germline CDR1 and CDR2: SGHVS and FQNEAQ. This receptor was taken from a man aged 25 to 45 in good health. The rearrangement uses TRBV7-8 and TRBJ2-7, with D perhaps matching TRBD2 (7 bases). Sequencing used naive CD8+ T cells sorted from blood. CDR3 bases: TGTGCCAGCAGCCCGAGGGGGGGCCACGAGCAGTACTTC. This gives the protein CASSPRGGHEQYF.